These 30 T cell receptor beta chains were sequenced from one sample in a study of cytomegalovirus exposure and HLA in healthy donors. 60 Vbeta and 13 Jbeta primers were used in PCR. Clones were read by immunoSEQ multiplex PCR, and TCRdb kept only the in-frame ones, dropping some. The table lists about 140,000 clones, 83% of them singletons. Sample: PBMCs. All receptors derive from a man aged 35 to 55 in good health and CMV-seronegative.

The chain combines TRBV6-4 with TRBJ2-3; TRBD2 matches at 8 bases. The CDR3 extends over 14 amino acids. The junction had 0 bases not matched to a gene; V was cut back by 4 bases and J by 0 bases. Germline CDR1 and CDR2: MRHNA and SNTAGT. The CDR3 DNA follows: TGTGCCAGCAGTGCGGGAGGGAGCACAGATACGCAGTATTTT. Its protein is CASSAGGSTDTQYF.

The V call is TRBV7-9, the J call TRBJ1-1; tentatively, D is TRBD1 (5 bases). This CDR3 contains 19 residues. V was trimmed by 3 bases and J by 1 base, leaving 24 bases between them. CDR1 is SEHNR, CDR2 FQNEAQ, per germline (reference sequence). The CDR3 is CASSFIGAAHWISNTEAFF. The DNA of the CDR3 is TGTGCCAGCAGCTTTATTGGGGCCGCTCACTGGATTTCGAACACTGAAGCTTTCTTT.

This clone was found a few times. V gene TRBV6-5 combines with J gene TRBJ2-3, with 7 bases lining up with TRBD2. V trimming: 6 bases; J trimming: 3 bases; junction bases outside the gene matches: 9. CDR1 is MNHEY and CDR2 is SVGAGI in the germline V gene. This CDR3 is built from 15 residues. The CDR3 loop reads CASSLGLERTDTQYF. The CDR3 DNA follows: TGTGCCAGCAGCCTTGGACTAGAGAGGACAGATACGCAGTATTTT.

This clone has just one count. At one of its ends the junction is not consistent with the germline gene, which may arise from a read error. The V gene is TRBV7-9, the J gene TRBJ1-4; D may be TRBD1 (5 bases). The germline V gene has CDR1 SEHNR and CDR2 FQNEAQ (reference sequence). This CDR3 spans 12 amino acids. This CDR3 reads CSSSRDEEKLFF. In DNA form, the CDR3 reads TGTTCCAGTTCGCGGGACGAAGAAAAACTGTTTTTT.

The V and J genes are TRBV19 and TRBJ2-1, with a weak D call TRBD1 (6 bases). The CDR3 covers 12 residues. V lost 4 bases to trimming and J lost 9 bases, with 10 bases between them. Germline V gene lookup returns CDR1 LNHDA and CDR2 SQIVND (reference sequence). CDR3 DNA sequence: TGTGCCAGTAGTACCTACAGGGCTGAGCAGTTCTTC. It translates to CASSTYRAEQFF.

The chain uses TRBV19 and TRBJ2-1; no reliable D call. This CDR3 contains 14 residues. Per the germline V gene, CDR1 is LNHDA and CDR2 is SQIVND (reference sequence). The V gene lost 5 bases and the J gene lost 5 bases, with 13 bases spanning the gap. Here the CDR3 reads CASSHQRTHNEQFF. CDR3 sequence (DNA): TGTGCCAGTAGTCACCAGCGTACCCACAATGAGCAGTTCTTC.

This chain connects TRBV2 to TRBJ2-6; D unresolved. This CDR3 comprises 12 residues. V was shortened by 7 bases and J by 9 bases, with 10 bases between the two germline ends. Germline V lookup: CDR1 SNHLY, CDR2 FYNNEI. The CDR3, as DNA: TGTGCCAGCACCATAACAGACAACGTCCTGACTTTC. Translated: CASTITDNVLTF.

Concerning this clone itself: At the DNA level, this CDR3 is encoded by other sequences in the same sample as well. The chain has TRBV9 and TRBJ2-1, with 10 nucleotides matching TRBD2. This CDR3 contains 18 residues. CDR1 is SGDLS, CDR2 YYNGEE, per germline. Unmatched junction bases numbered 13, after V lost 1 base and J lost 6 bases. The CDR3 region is CASSVSVVAGGKTNEQFF. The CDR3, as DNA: TGTGCCAGCAGCGTATCGGTGGTAGCGGGAGGCAAAACCAATGAGCAGTTCTTC.

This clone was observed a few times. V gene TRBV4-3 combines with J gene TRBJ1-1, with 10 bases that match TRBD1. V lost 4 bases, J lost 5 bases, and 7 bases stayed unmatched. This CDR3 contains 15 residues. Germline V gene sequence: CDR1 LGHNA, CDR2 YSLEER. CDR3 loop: CASSLWTGGGTEAFF. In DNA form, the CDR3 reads TGCGCCAGCAGCCTCTGGACAGGGGGGGGGACTGAAGCTTTCTTT.

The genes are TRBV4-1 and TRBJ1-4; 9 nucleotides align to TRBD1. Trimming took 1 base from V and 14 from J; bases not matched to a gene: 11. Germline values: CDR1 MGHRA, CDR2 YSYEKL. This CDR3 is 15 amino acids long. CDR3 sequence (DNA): TGCGCCAGCAGCCAAGTATTGGACAGGGGCCGCGGCCTGTTTTTT. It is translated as CASSQVLDRGRGLFF.

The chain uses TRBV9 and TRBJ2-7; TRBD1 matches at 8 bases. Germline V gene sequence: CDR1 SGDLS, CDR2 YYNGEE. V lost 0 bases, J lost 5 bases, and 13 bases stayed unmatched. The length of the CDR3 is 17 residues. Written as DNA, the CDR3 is TGTGCCAGCAGCGTAGAAATAAGAGGGCAGGGGGCGAACGAGCAGTACTTC. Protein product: CASSVEIRGQGANEQYF.

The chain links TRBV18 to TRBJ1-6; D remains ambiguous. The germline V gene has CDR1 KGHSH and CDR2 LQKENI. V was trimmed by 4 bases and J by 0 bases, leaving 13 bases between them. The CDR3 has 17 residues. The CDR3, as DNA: TGTGCCAGCTCACTCCCTGCGGGAAGCTCCTATAATTCACCCCTCCACTTT. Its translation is CASSLPAGSSYNSPLHF.

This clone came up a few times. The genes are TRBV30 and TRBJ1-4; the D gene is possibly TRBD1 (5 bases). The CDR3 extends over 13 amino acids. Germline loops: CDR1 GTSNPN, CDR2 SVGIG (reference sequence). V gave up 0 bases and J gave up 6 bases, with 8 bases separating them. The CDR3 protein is CAWSVGAYEKLFF. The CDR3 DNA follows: TGTGCCTGGAGTGTAGGGGCTTATGAAAAACTGTTTTTT. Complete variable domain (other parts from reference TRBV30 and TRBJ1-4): SQTIHQWPATLVQPVGSPLSLECTVEGTSNPNLYWYRQAAGRGLQLLFYSVGIGQISSEVPQNLSASRPQDRQFILSSKKLLLSDSGFYLCAWSVGAYEKLFFGSGTQLSVL.

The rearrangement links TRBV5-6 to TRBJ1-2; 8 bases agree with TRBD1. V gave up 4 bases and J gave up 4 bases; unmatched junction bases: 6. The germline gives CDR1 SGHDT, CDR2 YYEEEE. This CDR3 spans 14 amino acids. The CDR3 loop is CASSMDREGYGYTF. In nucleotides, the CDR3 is TGTGCCAGCAGCATGGACAGGGAGGGCTATGGCTACACCTTC.

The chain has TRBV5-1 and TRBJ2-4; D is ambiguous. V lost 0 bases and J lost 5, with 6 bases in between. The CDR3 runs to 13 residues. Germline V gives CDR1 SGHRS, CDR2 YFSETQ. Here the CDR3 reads CASSLDRENIQYF. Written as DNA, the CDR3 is TGCGCCAGCAGCTTGGACCGAGAAAACATTCAGTACTTC.

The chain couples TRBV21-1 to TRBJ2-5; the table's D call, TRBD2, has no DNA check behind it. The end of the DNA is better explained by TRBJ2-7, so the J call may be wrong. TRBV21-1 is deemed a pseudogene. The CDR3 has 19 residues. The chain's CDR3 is CASSKYSQHEGAGRYEQYF. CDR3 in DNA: TGTGCCAGCAGCAAATACAGCCAACACGAGGGCGCCGGGCGCTACGAGCAGTACTTC.

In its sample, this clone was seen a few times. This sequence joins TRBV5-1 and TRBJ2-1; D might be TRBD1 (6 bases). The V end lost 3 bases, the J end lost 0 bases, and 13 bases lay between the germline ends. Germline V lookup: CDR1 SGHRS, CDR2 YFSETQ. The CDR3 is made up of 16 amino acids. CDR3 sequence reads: CASSSRQVYSYNEQFF. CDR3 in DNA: TGCGCCAGCAGCTCAAGACAGGTTTACTCCTACAATGAGCAGTTCTTC. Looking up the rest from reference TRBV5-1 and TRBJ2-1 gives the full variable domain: KAGVTQTPRYLIKTRGQQVTLSCSPISGHRSVSWYQQTPGQGLQFLFEYFSETQRNKGNFPGRFSGRQFSNSRSEMNVSTLELGDSALYLCASSSRQVYSYNEQFFGPGTRLTVL.

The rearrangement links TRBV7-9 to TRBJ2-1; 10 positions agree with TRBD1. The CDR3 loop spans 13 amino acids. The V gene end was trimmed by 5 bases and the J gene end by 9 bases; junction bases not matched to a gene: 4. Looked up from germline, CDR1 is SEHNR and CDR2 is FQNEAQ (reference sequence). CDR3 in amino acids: CASSRDRGGEQFF. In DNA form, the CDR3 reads TGTGCCAGCAGCCGGGACAGGGGAGGTGAGCAGTTCTTC.

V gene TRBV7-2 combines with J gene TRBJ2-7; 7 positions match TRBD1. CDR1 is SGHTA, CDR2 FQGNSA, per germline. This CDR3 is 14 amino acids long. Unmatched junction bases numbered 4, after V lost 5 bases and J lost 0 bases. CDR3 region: CASSGRDSSYEQYF. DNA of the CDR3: TGTGCCAGCAGCGGACGGGACAGCTCCTACGAGCAGTACTTC. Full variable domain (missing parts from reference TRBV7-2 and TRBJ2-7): GAGVSQSPSNKVTEKGKDVELRCDPISGHTALYWYRQSLGQGLEFLIYFQGNSAPDKSGLPSDRFSAERTGGSVSTLTIQRTQQEDSAVYLCASSGRDSSYEQYFGPGTRLTVT.

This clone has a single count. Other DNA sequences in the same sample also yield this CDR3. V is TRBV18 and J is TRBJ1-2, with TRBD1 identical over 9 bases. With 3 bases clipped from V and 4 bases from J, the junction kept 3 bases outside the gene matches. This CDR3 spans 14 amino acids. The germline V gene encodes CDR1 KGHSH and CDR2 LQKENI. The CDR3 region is CASSPGQGSYGYTF. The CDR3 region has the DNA TGTGCCAGCTCACCCGGACAGGGGAGCTATGGCTACACCTTC.

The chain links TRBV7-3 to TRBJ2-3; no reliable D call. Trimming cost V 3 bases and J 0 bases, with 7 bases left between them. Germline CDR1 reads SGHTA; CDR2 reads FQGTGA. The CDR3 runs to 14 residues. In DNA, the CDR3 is TGTGCCAGCAGCTTTAGCCATAGCACAGATACGCAGTATTTT. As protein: CASSFSHSTDTQYF.

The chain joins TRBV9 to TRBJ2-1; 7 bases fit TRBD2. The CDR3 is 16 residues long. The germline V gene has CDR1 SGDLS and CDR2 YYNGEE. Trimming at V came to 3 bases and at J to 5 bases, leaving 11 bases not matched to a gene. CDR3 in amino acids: CASSATLGGGNNEQFF. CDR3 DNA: TGTGCCAGCAGCGCTACCCTGGGCGGGGGAAACAATGAGCAGTTCTTC.

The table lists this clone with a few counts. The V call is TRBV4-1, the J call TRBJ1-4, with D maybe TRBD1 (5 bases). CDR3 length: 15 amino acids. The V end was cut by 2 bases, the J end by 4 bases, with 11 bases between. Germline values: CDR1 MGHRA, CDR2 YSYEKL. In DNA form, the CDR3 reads TGCGCCAGCAGCCAAAATGACAGAAATAATGAAAAACTGTTTTTT. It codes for CASSQNDRNNEKLFF.

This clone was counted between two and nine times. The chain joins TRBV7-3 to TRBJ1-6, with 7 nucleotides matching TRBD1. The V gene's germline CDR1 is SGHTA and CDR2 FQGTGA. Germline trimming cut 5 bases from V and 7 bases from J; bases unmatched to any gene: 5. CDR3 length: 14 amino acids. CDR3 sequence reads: CASSEGQLNSPLHF. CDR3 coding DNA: TGTGCCAGCAGCGAGGGACAGCTAAATTCACCCCTCCACTTT.

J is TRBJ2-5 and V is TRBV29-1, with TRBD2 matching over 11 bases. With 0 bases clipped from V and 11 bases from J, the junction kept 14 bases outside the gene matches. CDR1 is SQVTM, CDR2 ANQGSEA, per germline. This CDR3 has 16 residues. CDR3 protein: CSVEDRLAGGPSWQYF. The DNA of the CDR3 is TGCAGCGTTGAAGATCGTTTAGCGGGGGGGCCGTCTTGGCAGTACTTC. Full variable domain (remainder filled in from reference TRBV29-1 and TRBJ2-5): SAVISQKPSRDICQRGTSLTIQCQVDSQVTMMFWYRQQPGQSLTLIATANQGSEATYESGFVIDKFPISRPNLTFSTLTVSNMSPEDSSIYLCSVEDRLAGGPSWQYFGPGTRLLVL.

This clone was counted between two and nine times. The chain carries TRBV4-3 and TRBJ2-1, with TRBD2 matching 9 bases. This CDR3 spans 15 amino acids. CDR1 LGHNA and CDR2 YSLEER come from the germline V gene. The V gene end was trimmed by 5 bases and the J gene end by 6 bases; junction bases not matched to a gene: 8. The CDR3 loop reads CASSAAGGSGNEQFF. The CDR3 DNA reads TGCGCCAGCAGCGCCGCGGGGGGGTCAGGCAATGAGCAGTTCTTC.

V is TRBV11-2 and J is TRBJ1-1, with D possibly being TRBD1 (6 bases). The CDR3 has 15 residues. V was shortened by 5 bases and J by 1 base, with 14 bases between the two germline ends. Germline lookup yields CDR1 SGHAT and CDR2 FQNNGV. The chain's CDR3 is CASSRAGATNTEAFF. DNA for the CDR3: TGTGCCAGCAGCCGCGCAGGGGCGACGAACACTGAAGCTTTCTTT.

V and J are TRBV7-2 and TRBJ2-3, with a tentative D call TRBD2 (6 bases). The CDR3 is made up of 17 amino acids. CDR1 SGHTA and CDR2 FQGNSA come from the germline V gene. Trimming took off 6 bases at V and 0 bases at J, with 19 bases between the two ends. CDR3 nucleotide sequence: TGTGCCAGCAGTTACCCTCCTGGGAGGACCAGCACAGATACGCAGTATTTT. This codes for CASSYPPGRTSTDTQYF.

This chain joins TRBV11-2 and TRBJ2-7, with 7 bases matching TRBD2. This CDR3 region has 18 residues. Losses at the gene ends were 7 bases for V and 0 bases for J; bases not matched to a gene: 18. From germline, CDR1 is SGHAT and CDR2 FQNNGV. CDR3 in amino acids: CASIPSTTGGGLSYEQYF. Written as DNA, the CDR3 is TGTGCCAGCATCCCTTCCACCACTGGCGGGGGTCTCTCCTACGAGCAGTACTTC.

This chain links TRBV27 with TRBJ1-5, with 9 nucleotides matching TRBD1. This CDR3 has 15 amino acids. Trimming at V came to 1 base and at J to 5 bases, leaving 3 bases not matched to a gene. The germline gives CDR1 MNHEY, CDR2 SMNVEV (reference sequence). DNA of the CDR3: TGTGCCAGCAGTTTATGGGACAGGGACTATCAGCCCCAGCATTTT. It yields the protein CASSLWDRDYQPQHF.